This passage covers 32 T cell receptor beta chains from one sample sequenced in a study of T cell responses to AZD1222 COVID-19 vaccine. Here immunoSEQ multiplex PCR was the method, and the copy in TCRdb shows in-frame clones only, minus some. The sample yields 90,000 to 100,000 clones, 88% seen once. The sample consisted of peripheral blood, taken 28 days after the second AZD1222 dose. The origin of the receptors is an adult who received the AZD1222 COVID-19 vaccine.

The CDR3 loop reads CASGRGGGNEQFF. The DNA of the CDR3 is TGTGCCAGCGGCCGGGGGGGTGGCAATGAGCAGTTCTTC. The chain combines TRBV6-6 with TRBJ2-1, with TRBD2 identical over 8 bases. CDR1 and CDR2 from the germline V gene are MNHNY and SVGAGI (reference sequence). The CDR3 extends over 13 amino acids. V lost 8 bases to trimming and J lost 6 bases; unmatched junction nucleotides: 6.

V is TRBV27 and J is TRBJ1-5; D is perhaps TRBD1 (5 bases). Germline lookup yields CDR1 MNHEY and CDR2 SMNVEV (reference sequence). This CDR3 comprises 15 residues. V was clipped by 2 bases and J by 7 bases, with 15 bases between them. CDR3 loop: CASSLRFGRGQPQHF. In nucleotides, the CDR3 is TGTGCCAGCAGTTTAAGGTTCGGGAGGGGACAGCCCCAGCATTTT.

This clone has a handful of counts. This sequence joins TRBV6-5 and TRBJ1-2; D gene unclear. Trimming shortened V by 6 bases and J by 1 base, and 9 bases separated the two germline ends. The CDR3 extends over 13 amino acids. CDR1 is MNHEY, CDR2 SVGAGI, per germline. CDR3 sequence: CASREEVNYGYTF. The CDR3 DNA is TGTGCCAGCAGAGAGGAGGTTAACTATGGCTACACCTTC.

As DNA, the CDR3 is TGTGCCAGCAGGTTGTCGGGACGGATCGAAAAACTGTTTTTT. The encoded protein is CASRLSGRIEKLFF. The chain combines TRBV28 with TRBJ1-4, with a tentative D call TRBD1 (5 bases). V was cut by 6 bases and J by 8 bases, with 16 bases left in between. This CDR3 has 14 residues. Germline V gene lookup returns CDR1 MDHEN and CDR2 SYDVKM.

This clone was seen only once. The rearrangement uses TRBV5-1 and TRBJ1-2; 9 positions match TRBD1. J lost 4 bases, V lost 5 bases, and 9 bases had no gene match. The CDR3 contains 15 residues. CDR1 is SGHRS, CDR2 YFSETQ, per germline. In DNA form, the CDR3 reads TGCGCCAGCAGATCAACAGGGGGCGCCGGCTATGGCTACACCTTC. Translating gives CASRSTGGAGYGYTF.

This chain uses TRBV5-4 with TRBJ2-7; 8 nucleotides line up with TRBD2. There are 14 residues in the CDR3. V lost 4 bases to trimming and J lost 5 bases; unmatched junction nucleotides: 8. Per the germline V gene, CDR1 is SGHNT and CDR2 is YYREEE (reference sequence). The CDR3 is CASSLKAGANEQYF. The CDR3 nucleotides read TGTGCCAGCAGCCTAAAAGCGGGAGCTAACGAGCAGTACTTC.

Relative to its sample, this clone is medium-sized. J is TRBJ1-4 and V is TRBV7-2; D ambiguous. CDR1 is SGHTA and CDR2 is FQGNSA in the germline V gene. V was cut by 5 bases and J by 5 bases, with 9 bases left in between. CDR3 length equals 13 residues. In DNA form, the CDR3 reads TGTGCCAGCAGCCCCACCCCCAATGAAAAACTGTTTTTT. Its translation is CASSPTPNEKLFF.

V usage is TRBV4-1 and J usage is TRBJ1-6, with a tentative D call TRBD1 (5 bases). CDR1 and CDR2 from the germline V gene are MGHRA and YSYEKL. The CDR3 has 16 amino acids. The V gene lost 1 base and the J gene lost 7 bases, with 14 bases spanning the gap. The CDR3 reads CASSQGQKTLNSPLHF. The CDR3 DNA is TGCGCCAGCAGCCAAGGACAGAAAACTTTAAATTCACCCCTCCACTTT.

The chain joins TRBV19 to TRBJ1-2; D might be TRBD1 (6 bases). Germline V gives CDR1 LNHDA, CDR2 SQIVND (reference sequence). The CDR3 is 15 residues long. V lost 0 bases and J 4 bases, leaving 12 bases between the germline ends. CDR3 sequence (DNA): TGTGCCAGTAGTATAGAACAGGGTCACGGCTATGGCTACACCTTC. It is translated as CASSIEQGHGYGYTF. Complete variable domain (other parts from reference TRBV19 and TRBJ1-2): DGGITQSPKYLFRKEGQNVTLSCEQNLNHDAMYWYRQDPGQGLRLIYYSQIVNDFQKGDIAEGYSVSREKKESFPLTVTSAQKNPTAFYLCASSIEQGHGYGYTFGSGTRLTVV.

The chain uses TRBV6-5 and TRBJ1-2, with 7 positions matching TRBD1. CDR1 is MNHEY, CDR2 SVGAGI, per germline. The CDR3 extends over 13 amino acids. With V trimmed by 4 bases and J by 4 bases, 3 bases remained unmatched. CDR3 nucleotide sequence: TGTGCCAGCAGTTCGGACAGGACCTATGGCTACACCTTC. Translated: CASSSDRTYGYTF.

This chain uses TRBV25-1 with TRBJ1-2; D is uncertain. V lost 3 bases and J lost 4, with 15 bases in between. Germline V gene lookup returns CDR1 MGHDK and CDR2 SYGVNS. The CDR3 is made up of 15 amino acids. CDR3 residues: CASSDRLDGLYGYTF. DNA for the CDR3: TGTGCCAGCAGTGACAGGCTGGACGGCCTCTATGGCTACACCTTC.

The chain combines TRBV10-1 with TRBJ2-1; 13 bases agree with TRBD2. V was clipped by 9 bases and J by 7 bases; unmatched bases: 3. This CDR3 contains 13 residues. Germline-derived CDR1 and CDR2 are WNHNN and SYGVQD (reference sequence). The CDR3 here is CASGLAGANEQFF. Written as DNA, the CDR3 is TGCGCCAGTGGACTAGCGGGAGCGAATGAGCAGTTCTTC.

CDR3 bases: TGTGCCAGCAGCCCGGGAGGGGCAGATACGCAGTATTTT. Protein sequence: CASSPGGADTQYF. The rearrangement uses TRBV7-9 and TRBJ2-3; 8 nucleotides line up with TRBD2. V shed 5 bases and J 4 bases; nucleotides not matched to a gene: 2. Germline V lookup: CDR1 SEHNR, CDR2 FQNEAQ (reference sequence). This CDR3 contains 13 residues. Combining the CDR3 with reference TRBV7-9 and TRBJ2-3 gives the whole variable domain DTGVSQNPRHKITKRGQNVTFRCDPISEHNRLYWYRQTLGQGPEFLTYFQNEAQLEKSRLLSDRFSAERPKGSFSTLEIQRTEQGDSAMYLCASSPGGADTQYFGPGTRLTVL.

This clone was detected once. The chain combines TRBV15 with TRBJ1-1; D is unresolved. The V gene's germline CDR1 is LNHNV and CDR2 YYDKDF (reference sequence). The CDR3 contains 13 residues. Deletions cut 6 bases from V and 0 bases from J, with 8 bases between. The CDR3 coding sequence is TGTGCCACCAGTACCGACTTGAACACTGAAGCTTTCTTT. It is translated as CATSTDLNTEAFF.

V and J are TRBV29-1 and TRBJ1-3; TRBD1 agrees at 9 bases. The CDR3 totals 14 residues. Germline values: CDR1 SQVTM, CDR2 ANQGSEA. Trimming took 7 bases from V and 1 from J; bases not matched to a gene: 5. The CDR3 reads CSAGTGSSGNTIYF. In DNA form, the CDR3 reads TGCAGCGCCGGGACAGGGTCATCTGGAAACACCATATATTTT.

V is TRBV5-5 and J is TRBJ2-3, with a weak D call TRBD2 (7 bases). Between the trimmed V and J ends, which lost 0 bases and 6 bases, there was a span of 17 bases. The germline gives CDR1 SGHKS, CDR2 YYEKEE (reference sequence). The CDR3 is made up of 16 amino acids. The CDR3, as DNA: TGTGCCAGCAGCTTGGGGGCGCGGGGGCCCCAGGATACGCAGTATTTT. It translates to CASSLGARGPQDTQYF.

In DNA, the CDR3 is TGCAGTGCTAGTTGGGGACCGTCCGGATCCCTCCACTTT. Translation gives CSASWGPSGSLHF. J is TRBJ1-6 and V is TRBV20-1; tentative D call: TRBD1 (5 bases). The CDR3 has 13 residues. The V and J ends lost 3 bases and 14 bases respectively, with 17 bases between them. Germline CDR1 and CDR2: DFQATT and SNEGSKA (reference sequence).

V is TRBV29-1 and J is TRBJ2-5, with a weak D call TRBD1 (5 bases). The length of the CDR3 is 13 residues. Germline CDR1 and CDR2: SQVTM and ANQGSEA. V was cut by 4 bases and J by 8 bases, with 17 bases left in between. CDR3 sequence reads: CSVVGAAPGTQYF. CDR3 nucleotide sequence: TGCAGCGTTGTTGGGGCAGCCCCAGGTACCCAGTACTTC.

Only a few counts were recorded for this clone. The chain carries TRBV20-1 and TRBJ2-7; 9 bases align to TRBD2. The CDR3 spans 14 residues. J lost 9 bases, V lost 3 bases, and 12 bases had no gene match. Looked up from germline, CDR1 is DFQATT and CDR2 is SNEGSKA (reference sequence). CDR3: CSASSLTSGLGQYF. Written as DNA, the CDR3 is TGCAGTGCTAGTTCACTGACTAGCGGCTTAGGGCAGTACTTC.

The rearrangement uses TRBV18 and TRBJ2-5; D gene unclear. The CDR3 runs to 11 residues. The V and J ends lost 3 bases and 5 bases respectively, with 4 bases between them. CDR1 and CDR2 from the germline V gene are KGHSH and LQKENI. CDR3 sequence (DNA): TGTGCCAGCTCACCTGCTGAGACCCAGTACTTC. As protein: CASSPAETQYF.

The chain has TRBV5-1 and TRBJ2-2; no clear D gene. From germline, CDR1 is SGHRS and CDR2 YFSETQ. V dropped 1 base and J dropped 0 bases, with 10 bases sitting between them. The CDR3 is made up of 16 amino acids. The DNA for the CDR3 is TGCGCCAGCAGCTTGTCTGGACCCGCGAACACCGGGGAGCTGTTTTTT. Translation gives CASSLSGPANTGELFF.

V and J are TRBV24-1 and TRBJ1-2; 7 bases fit TRBD1. The length of the CDR3 is 15 residues. Germline V CDR1 and CDR2: KGHDR, SFDVKD. Trimming took 0 bases from V and 8 from J; bases not matched to a gene: 8. This CDR3 reads CATSDLPQGKEGYTF. CDR3 nucleotides: TGTGCCACCAGTGATTTGCCACAGGGGAAGGAGGGCTACACCTTC.

The chain has TRBV30 and TRBJ2-7; 7 bases map to TRBD2. Looked up from germline, CDR1 is GTSNPN and CDR2 is SVGIG (reference sequence). Trimming cost V 5 bases and J 2 bases; bases outside gene matches: 9. The CDR3 loop spans 14 amino acids. CDR3 DNA sequence: TGTGCCTGGGGACCCGGGACTACAGCCTACGAGCAGTACTTC. Its translation: CAWGPGTTAYEQYF.

The V gene is TRBV10-3, the J gene TRBJ2-3; TRBD2 matches 14 bases. Germline V gene lookup returns CDR1 ENHRY and CDR2 SYGVKD. The J segment lost 4 bases and the V segment lost 4 bases, leaving 4 bases of the junction unmatched. The CDR3 spans 16 residues. DNA for the CDR3: TGTGCCATCAGTGGTATGGGACTAGCGGGAGCAGATACGCAGTATTTT. It encodes CAISGMGLAGADTQYF.

The V and J genes are TRBV28 and TRBJ2-7; D possibly corresponds to TRBD2 (7 bases). CDR1 is MDHEN, CDR2 SYDVKM, per germline. This CDR3 region has 15 residues. Trimming shortened V by 5 bases and J by 4 bases, and 18 bases separated the two germline ends. This CDR3 is CASSPPWGGRYEQYF. The CDR3 DNA reads TGTGCCAGCAGTCCACCCTGGGGGGGGCGGTACGAGCAGTACTTC.

This rearrangement joins TRBV30 to TRBJ2-2; D uncertain. The CDR3 loop spans 15 amino acids. The germline gives CDR1 GTSNPN, CDR2 SVGIG (reference sequence). The germline V and J ends were trimmed by 0 bases and 6 bases, with 14 bases remaining between them. CDR3 nucleotide sequence: TGTGCCTGGAGTGTACCTGTGAAATTGTCCGGGGAGCTGTTTTTT. Amino acids: CAWSVPVKLSGELFF.

This clone was counted only a few times. V is TRBV4-1 and J is TRBJ2-7; 7 bases match TRBD1. V trimming: 3 bases; J trimming: 5 bases; junction bases outside the gene matches: 10. The CDR3 is 15 amino acids. CDR1 and CDR2 (germline): MGHRA, YSYEKL. The CDR3 spells CASSQGTDSGNEQYF. The DNA for the CDR3 is TGCGCCAGCAGCCAGGGGACAGATTCGGGAAACGAGCAGTACTTC.

This chain links TRBV20-1 with TRBJ2-7; tentatively, D is TRBD2 (5 bases). The CDR3 extends over 11 amino acids. CDR1 is DFQATT and CDR2 is SNEGSKA in the germline V gene (reference sequence). V was trimmed by 3 bases and J by 3 bases, leaving 6 bases between them. The CDR3 bases are TGCAGTGCTAGCAGCGGCTACGAGCAGTACTTC. Its translation: CSASSGYEQYF.

J is TRBJ2-1 and V is TRBV18, with 8 bases aligning to TRBD1. Per germline, CDR1 KGHSH and CDR2 LQKENI. V lost 4 bases to trimming and J lost 4 bases; unmatched junction nucleotides: 9. This CDR3 is 16 amino acids long. The CDR3 here is CASSQRAGQVYNEQFF. The DNA of the CDR3 is TGTGCCAGCTCACAAAGGGCGGGACAGGTGTACAATGAGCAGTTCTTC.

The CDR3 spells CASSFLFRTALYGYTF. The CDR3 nucleotides are TGTGCCAGCAGTTTTTTGTTCCGGACAGCCCTCTATGGCTACACCTTC. The chain links TRBV28 to TRBJ1-2; a weak D match, TRBD1 (6 bases). Trimming pared 3 bases from V and 4 bases from J, leaving 18 bases between. The V gene's germline CDR1 is MDHEN and CDR2 SYDVKM. The CDR3 has 16 residues.

J is TRBJ2-5 and V is TRBV5-1, with D perhaps matching TRBD2 (5 bases). The CDR3 has 16 residues. The germline gives CDR1 SGHRS, CDR2 YFSETQ. V was pared by 5 bases and J by 3 bases, with 20 bases between. CDR3 coding DNA: TGCGCCAGCAGTTTAGAGCTGGGAGTTGGGGAAGAGACCCAGTACTTC. The encoded protein is CASSLELGVGEETQYF. The whole variable domain, filled in from reference TRBV5-1 and TRBJ2-5, reads KAGVTQTPRYLIKTRGQQVTLSCSPISGHRSVSWYQQTPGQGLQFLFEYFSETQRNKGNFPGRFSGRQFSNSRSEMNVSTLELGDSALYLCASSLELGVGEETQYFGPGTRLLVL.

V and J are TRBV7-9 and TRBJ2-7; D possibly corresponds to TRBD2 (6 bases). The germline CDR1 and CDR2 sequences are SEHNR and FQNEAQ (reference sequence). The CDR3 spans 15 residues. V lost 1 base, J lost 5 bases, and 15 bases lay in between. The CDR3 DNA is TGTGCCAGCAGCTTAGTCCGGGGCGGGAACGACGAGCAGTACTTC. Translated, it gives CASSLVRGGNDEQYF. Drawing the rest from reference TRBV7-9 and TRBJ2-7, the complete variable domain is DTGVSQNPRHKITKRGQNVTFRCDPISEHNRLYWYRQTLGQGPEFLTYFQNEAQLEKSRLLSDRFSAERPKGSFSTLEIQRTEQGDSAMYLCASSLVRGGNDEQYFGPGTRLTVT.